The 18 T cell receptor beta chains reported below all come from one sample, sequenced in a study of blood T cells in healthy people across ages. A second roughly 6 to 12 cycle PCR used barcoded and J-beta primers. TCRdb used MiXCR to reprocess the 5' RACE reads, holding one entry per CDR3 protein. The data show 600,000 to 800,000 distinct CDR3 sequences, 20% to 25% seen once. The sequenced sample was blood. Source of these receptors: a man in his 70s in good health.

This clonotype turned up a few times. This chain joins TRBV7-9 and TRBJ2-1, with a possible D match to TRBD2 (5 bases). Looked up from germline, CDR1 is SEHNR and CDR2 is FQNEAQ (reference sequence). V gave up 2 bases and J gave up 7 bases, with 9 bases separating them. This CDR3 spans 13 amino acids. The CDR3 reads CASSLSSVNEQFF. The CDR3 DNA follows: TGTGCCAGCAGCTTAAGTAGCGTTAATGAGCAGTTCTTC.

The chain is built from TRBV7-9 and TRBJ2-3; tentatively, D is TRBD1 (5 bases). The germline V gene has CDR1 SEHNR and CDR2 FQNEAQ (reference sequence). This CDR3 region has 13 residues. V was clipped by 2 bases and J by 6 bases, with 9 bases between them. CDR3 sequence reads: CASSLPQADTQYF. The CDR3 nucleotides read TGTGCCAGCAGCTTACCACAGGCGGATACGCAGTATTTT. The variable domain in full, with the rest retrieved from reference TRBV7-9 and TRBJ2-3, is DTGVSQNPRHKITKRGQNVTFRCDPISEHNRLYWYRQTLGQGPEFLTYFQNEAQLEKSRLLSDRFSAERPKGSFSTLEIQRTEQGDSAMYLCASSLPQADTQYFGPGTRLTVL.

This sequence joins TRBV2 and TRBJ2-5; TRBD2 is a possible D gene (5 bases). This CDR3 is 13 amino acids long. Germline lookup yields CDR1 SNHLY and CDR2 FYNNEI. V lost 4 bases to trimming and J lost 9 bases, with 15 bases between them. The CDR3 DNA is TGTGCCAGCAGTGGAGGAGGAATGGAGGCCCAGTACTTC. Its protein is CASSGGGMEAQYF.

CDR3 sequence: CASSAPVGGEQFF. In nucleotides, the CDR3 is TGTGCCAGCAGCGCCCCGGTCGGGGGTGAGCAGTTCTTC. The chain joins TRBV9 to TRBJ2-1, with D tentatively TRBD2 (6 bases). Germline CDR1 SGDLS, CDR2 YYNGEE. The CDR3 is 13 residues long. With 3 bases removed from V and 9 bases from J, the gap between germline ends came to 13 bases.

This clonotype was seen more than once but under ten times. This chain connects TRBV29-1 to TRBJ2-3; 8 nucleotides align to TRBD2. The CDR3 is 15 residues long. Germline CDR1 and CDR2: SQVTM and ANQGSEA. The trim removed 5 bases at V and 0 bases at J, leaving 7 bases unmatched. The CDR3 region has the DNA TGCAGCGTTCAACGGGCTAGCGGGAGCACAGATACGCAGTATTTT. This codes for CSVQRASGSTDTQYF.

V and J are TRBV20-1 and TRBJ2-3, with 10 positions matching TRBD1. Germline CDR1 is DFQATT and CDR2 is SNEGSKA (reference sequence). J lost 6 bases, V lost 8 bases, and 11 bases had no gene match. This CDR3 spans 14 amino acids. CDR3 loop: CSIMTGGLRDTQYF. CDR3 DNA sequence: TGCAGTATTATGACAGGGGGCCTTCGCGATACGCAGTATTTT.

The rearrangement links TRBV6-5 to TRBJ2-2, with 10 bases matching TRBD2. Trimming cost V 3 bases and J 3 bases; bases outside gene matches: 13. Looked up from germline, CDR1 is MNHEY and CDR2 is SVGAGI. This CDR3 is 19 amino acids long. The CDR3 here is CASSYEAGGLAVYTGELFF. The CDR3 DNA reads as TGTGCCAGCAGTTATGAAGCAGGCGGACTAGCGGTATACACCGGGGAGCTGTTTTTT.

The CDR3 region is CASSPLAGQFYNEQFF. The CDR3 DNA is TGTGCCAGCTCACCACTAGCGGGTCAGTTTTACAATGAGCAGTTCTTC. This chain uses TRBV18 with TRBJ2-5, with 7 bases aligning to TRBD2. The DNA end favors TRBJ2-1, so the J call may be wrong. This CDR3 region has 16 residues. Germline CDR1 and CDR2: KGHSH and LQKENI.

There are many counts of this clonotype. The chain employs TRBV25-1 and TRBJ2-5; D not certain. CDR1 and CDR2 from the germline V gene are MGHDK and SYGVNS. The CDR3 spans 11 residues. V dropped 0 bases and J dropped 5 bases, with 1 base sitting between them. The CDR3 here is CASSEYETQYF. The CDR3 nucleotides read TGTGCCAGCAGTGAATACGAGACCCAGTACTTC.

CDR3 in amino acids: CAISRQGARDNEQFF. CDR3 coding DNA: TGTGCCATCAGTAGACAGGGGGCGAGGGACAATGAGCAGTTCTTC. This chain links TRBV10-3 with TRBJ2-1, with 10 bases fitting TRBD1. Trimming removed 5 bases from V and 5 bases from J; junction bases left unmatched: 6. The CDR3 extends over 15 amino acids. Germline CDR1 is ENHRY and CDR2 is SYGVKD.

The chain recombines TRBV3-1 with TRBJ1-1; no clear D gene. Trimming removed 1 base from V and 8 bases from J, with 11 bases in between. The CDR3 extends over 13 amino acids. Germline values: CDR1 LGHDT, CDR2 YNNKEL (reference sequence). The CDR3 spells CASSQVDIGEAFF. As DNA, the CDR3 is TGTGCCAGCAGCCAAGTAGATATAGGAGAAGCTTTCTTT.

The chain couples TRBV20-1 to TRBJ1-2, with unresolved D. The CDR3 totals 11 residues. Trimming cost V 6 bases and J 6 bases, with 11 bases left between them. CDR1 and CDR2 from the germline V gene are DFQATT and SNEGSKA (reference sequence). CDR3 in DNA: TGCAGTGCAAGACGTGGGAATGGCTACACCTTC. Translating gives CSARRGNGYTF.

The chain links TRBV4-1 to TRBJ2-5; either TRBD1 or TRBD2 may fit D (6 bases each). The CDR3 has 15 amino acids. Germline assignment: CDR1 MGHRA and CDR2 YSYEKL. V was trimmed by 4 bases and J by 6 bases, leaving 18 bases between them. CDR3: CASSPPEGGRKTQYF. The CDR3 coding sequence is TGCGCCAGCAGCCCCCCGGAAGGGGGGAGGAAGACCCAGTACTTC.

This clonotype was counted many times. The rearrangement links TRBV6-5 to TRBJ2-1; D is undetermined. From germline, CDR1 is MNHEY and CDR2 SVGAGI. This CDR3 has 12 amino acids. Between the trimmed V and J ends, which lost 6 bases and 6 bases, there was a span of 9 bases. The CDR3 DNA sequence: TGTGCCAGCAGCTCAACCGGCAATGAGCAGTTCTTC. As protein: CASSSTGNEQFF.

V and J are TRBV2 and TRBJ2-5, with 12 bases aligning to TRBD2. The CDR3 length is 15 residues. The germline gives CDR1 SNHLY, CDR2 FYNNEI. J gave up 4 bases and V 5 bases, and 5 bases lay outside the gene matches. CDR3 region: CASSRTSGAVETQYF. CDR3 bases: TGTGCCAGCAGTCGGACTAGCGGGGCGGTAGAGACCCAGTACTTC.

The V and J genes are TRBV11-2 and TRBJ2-2, with D perhaps matching TRBD1 or TRBD2 (6 bases each). Trimming shortened V by 3 bases and J by 4 bases, and 12 bases separated the two germline ends. Looked up from germline, CDR1 is SGHAT and CDR2 is FQNNGV. CDR3 size: 15 residues. The CDR3, as DNA: TGTGCCAGCAGCTTTCCGGGGGCCCTCACCGGGGAGCTGTTTTTT. This encodes CASSFPGALTGELFF.

The chain employs TRBV6-5 and TRBJ2-7, with D perhaps matching TRBD1 (5 bases). V gave up 2 bases and J gave up 6 bases, with 11 bases separating them. This CDR3 is built from 13 residues. Germline V gene sequence: CDR1 MNHEY, CDR2 SVGAGI. CDR3 amino acids: CASSYQGSGEQYF. As DNA, the CDR3 is TGTGCCAGCAGTTACCAGGGCTCGGGCGAGCAGTACTTC.

The J gene is TRBJ2-5, the V gene TRBV6-1; 10 bases agree with TRBD2. The J call is uncertain, as TRBJ2-1 better fits the DNA end. The CDR3 spans 16 residues. CDR1 is MNHNS, CDR2 SASEGT, per germline. CDR3 DNA: TGTGCCAGCAGTGAAGCGAGGACTAGCGGCTACAATGAGCAGTTCTTC. Its translation: CASSEARTSGYNEQFF.